These 8 T cell receptor beta chains were sequenced from one sample in a study of blood T cell repertoires in COVID-19. TCRdb's copy holds only in-frame clones and misses some; the assay was immunoSEQ multiplex PCR. The sample has fewer than 650,000 clones; 85% to 90% are singletons. Sequences were obtained from peripheral blood. The receptors come from a woman between 45 and 65 years old with COVID-19, enrolled during active disease.

The J gene is TRBJ1-5, the V gene TRBV19, with D tentatively TRBD1 (6 bases). Per the germline V gene, CDR1 is LNHDA and CDR2 is SQIVND (reference sequence). Trimming stripped 8 bases from V and 0 bases from J, with 14 bases between. This CDR3 region has 15 residues. In nucleotides, the CDR3 is TGTGCCAGTGGGGACACCAGGTATAGCAATCAGCCCCAGCATTTT. This gives the protein CASGDTRYSNQPQHF.

The gene calls are TRBV5-6 and TRBJ2-7; TRBD2 matches 7 bases. Trimming at V came to 0 bases and at J to 0 bases, leaving 3 bases not matched to a gene. CDR3 size: 15 residues. Germline V lookup: CDR1 SGHDT, CDR2 YYEEEE. CDR3 residues: CASSLGRGSSYEQYF. Written as DNA, the CDR3 is TGTGCCAGCAGCTTGGGGCGGGGGAGCTCCTACGAGCAGTACTTC.

The chain couples TRBV11-1 to TRBJ1-1; 10 nucleotides align to TRBD1. Per germline, CDR1 SGHAT and CDR2 FQDESV (reference sequence). Losses at the gene ends were 6 bases for V and 3 bases for J; bases not matched to a gene: 10. The CDR3 has 16 amino acids. The CDR3 sequence is CASRPRGGTGDTEAFF. CDR3 sequence (DNA): TGTGCCAGCAGACCTCGGGGGGGGACAGGGGACACTGAAGCTTTCTTT. The full variable domain, in which reference TRBV11-1 and TRBJ1-1 provide the parts outside the CDR3, is EAEVAQSPRYKITEKSQAVAFWCDPISGHATLYWYRQILGQGPELLVQFQDESVVDDSQLPKDRFSAERLKGVDSTLKIQPAELGDSAMYLCASRPRGGTGDTEAFFGQGTRLTVV.

This clone was seen more than once but under ten times. Here the CDR3 reads CASSLPLGVSGNTIYF. Here the CDR3 DNA reads TGTGCCAGCAGCTTGCCCCTCGGGGTATCTGGAAACACCATATATTTT. The chain links TRBV5-6 to TRBJ1-3; D gene uncertain. The CDR3 has 16 residues. The ends were cut back, 1 base at V and 1 base at J, with 12 bases in the middle. In germline, CDR1 is SGHDT, CDR2 YYEEEE.

The V gene is TRBV7-3, the J gene TRBJ2-3; 11 nucleotides agree with TRBD2. Germline V gives CDR1 SGHTA, CDR2 FQGTGA. V trimming: 1 base; J trimming: 2 bases; junction bases outside the gene matches: 2. This CDR3 comprises 16 residues. DNA for the CDR3: TGTGCCAGCAGCTTAAGACTAGCGGGGCCCACAGATACGCAGTATTTT. Amino acid sequence: CASSLRLAGPTDTQYF. Using reference TRBV7-3 and TRBJ2-3 for the parts outside the CDR3, the full variable domain is GAGVSQTPSNKVTEKGKYVELRCDPISGHTALYWYRQSLGQGPEFLIYFQGTGAADDSGLPNDRFFAVRPEGSVSTLKIQRTERGDSAVYLCASSLRLAGPTDTQYFGPGTRLTVL.

The gene calls are TRBV21-1 and TRBJ1-4; TRBD1 is taken as the D call from the table, unchecked against the DNA. TRBV21-1 is described as a pseudogene. The CDR3 is 18 residues long. Here the CDR3 reads CASSKAWDRVNPNEKLFF. The DNA for the CDR3 is TGTGCCAGCAGCAAAGCATGGGACAGGGTTAACCCAAATGAAAAACTGTTTTTT.

The chain couples TRBV5-1 to TRBJ2-7; a weak D match, TRBD1 (6 bases). The V and J ends lost 4 bases and 0 bases respectively, with 14 bases between them. The CDR3 consists of 15 residues. Germline V gene sequence: CDR1 SGHRS, CDR2 YFSETQ. The CDR3 DNA sequence: TGCGCCAGCAGCCTTGACAGGACGAGCTCCTACGAGCAGTACTTC. Translation: CASSLDRTSSYEQYF.

The chain uses TRBV6-5 and TRBJ2-7, with 7 bases identical to TRBD2. CDR3 size: 15 residues. From germline, CDR1 is MNHEY and CDR2 SVGAGI. The V gene end was trimmed by 0 bases and the J gene end by 3 bases; junction bases not matched to a gene: 5. In DNA form, the CDR3 reads TGTGCCAGCAGTTACTCTGGCGGGGAGGGCTACGAGCAGTACTTC. Translated: CASSYSGGEGYEQYF.